The clone carrying this TCR beta chain was observed a few times. V shed 1 base, J shed 3 bases, and the junction held 6 bases outside the gene matches. The germline gives CDR1 SEHNR, CDR2 FQNEAQ (reference sequence). The CDR3 consists of 16 residues. TCRdb analysed the RT-PCR reads with MiXCR anew, one entry per CDR3 protein. This table has about 680,000 distinct CDR3 sequences, over 12% appearing once. The genes are TRBV7-9 and TRBJ2-7; 10 bases fit TRBD2. The source of this sequence is a female donor in good health, serving as a healthy control. Source material: memory CD4+ T cells from blood. CDR3 nucleotides: TGTGCCAGCAGCTTAGGCGGCCCTAGCGGGGGCTACGAGCAGTACTTC. As protein: CASSLGGPSGGYEQYF. The full variable domain, completed using reference TRBV7-9 and TRBJ2-7, is DTGVSQNPRHKITKRGQNVTFRCDPISEHNRLYWYRQTLGQGPEFLTYFQNEAQLEKSRLLSDRFSAERPKGSFSTLEIQRTEQGDSAMYLCASSLGGPSGGYEQYFGPGTRLTVT.